Listed below are T cell receptor beta chains from one sample, sequenced in a study of control samples from healthy donors and cancer patients. Measured with immunoSEQ multiplex PCR; TCRdb has only the in-frame clones, and not every one. The sample contains 70,000 to 100,000 clones, roughly 91% of which appear only once. Sequencing input: blood. All receptors come from a man in his forties or fifties in good health. The CDR3 runs from the conserved cysteine through the conserved F or W. D genes are given only for firm matches. Where a row states a size, it is once, few, many or the class of an expanded clone; other rows omit it.

NA,TRBJ1-4,TRBV4-1,TRBD1,CASSQATGGGYEKLFF,TGCGCCAGCAGCCAAGCGACAGGGGGCGGGTATGAAAAACTGTTTTTT
once,TRBJ1-5,TRBV5-6,NA,CASSLAGRQPQHF,TGTGCCAGCAGCTTGGCCGGCCGTCAGCCCCAGCATTTT
NA,TRBJ1-5,TRBV19,NA,CASDDRQHQPQHF,TGTGCCAGTGACGACAGGCAACATCAGCCCCAGCATTTT
NA,TRBJ1-1,TRBV3-1/TRBV3-2,NA,CASSQSGGGTEAFF,TGTGCCAGCAGCCAATCCGGCGGGGGGACTGAAGCTTTCTTT
NA,TRBJ2-3,TRBV12-3/TRBV12-4,NA,CASSLGKTQYF,TGTGCCAGCAGTTTAGGGAAAACGCAGTATTTT
NA,TRBJ1-2,TRBV6-5,NA,CASSFSQGLDGYTF,TGTGCCAGCAGTTTCTCCCAGGGGCTGGATGGCTACACCTTC
NA,TRBJ2-7,TRBV21-1,NA,CASSKEGDRVGNYEQYF,TGTGCCAGCAGCAAAGAAGGTGACAGGGTTGGGAACTACGAGCAGTACTTC
NA,TRBJ1-1,TRBV27,NA,CASSFMGQTTAFF,TGTGCCAGCAGTTTCATGGGGCAGACCACGGCTTTCTTT
NA,TRBJ1-6,TRBV6-6,NA,CASRRVQAHNSPLHF,TGTGCCAGCAGAAGGGTGCAAGCCCATAATTCACCCCTCCACTTT
NA,TRBJ1-4,TRBV19,NA,CASSILTGRNEKLFF,TGTGCCAGTAGTATTTTAACCGGGAGGAATGAAAAACTGTTTTTT
NA,TRBJ1-2,TRBV4-2,NA,CASSQDRGGGYTF,TGTGCCAGCAGCCAAGACAGGGGCGGTGGCTACACCTTC
NA,TRBJ2-4,TRBV7-2,NA,CASSFGGSKNIQYF,TGTGCCAGCAGCTTTGGGGGTTCGAAAAACATTCAGTACTTC
NA,TRBJ1-2,TRBV7-9,NA,CASSFRDNYGYTF,TGTGCCAGCAGCTTTCGCGACAACTATGGCTACACCTTC
NA,TRBJ1-5,TRBV20-1,NA,CSASKQVNQPQHF,TGCAGTGCTAGTAAACAAGTTAATCAGCCCCAGCATTTT
NA,TRBJ1-2,TRBV30,NA,CAWSVRGSIYTF,TGTGCCTGGAGTGTAAGGGGATCCATCTACACCTTC
NA,TRBJ2-1,TRBV19,TRBD1,CASSSRQGRNEQFF,TGTGCCAGTAGTAGTCGACAGGGTCGGAATGAGCAGTTCTTC
NA,TRBJ2-5,TRBV24-1,NA,CATSDGGGETQYF,TGTGCCACCAGTGACGGAGGGGGAGAGACCCAGTACTTC
NA,TRBJ2-5,TRBV3-1/TRBV3-2,NA,CASSQDRGGRGSGTQYF,TGTGCCAGCAGCCAAGACCGAGGGGGGAGAGGGTCGGGGACCCAGTACTTC
NA,TRBJ2-7,TRBV7-9,NA,CASSWGMSSEQYF,TGTGCCAGCAGCTGGGGAATGAGTTCCGAGCAGTACTTC
NA,TRBJ2-7,TRBV30,TRBD1,CAWGDRDYEQYF,TGTGCCTGGGGCGACAGGGACTACGAGCAGTACTTC
few,TRBJ2-7,TRBV10-1,NA,CASSGQGEQYF,TGCGCCAGCAGTGGGCAGGGCGAGCAGTACTTC
NA,TRBJ1-2,TRBV21-1,NA,CASAGANYGYTF,TGTGCCAGCGCTGGAGCTAACTATGGCTACACCTTC
few,TRBJ1-4,TRBV19,NA,CASKRYSTDEKLFF,TGTGCCAGTAAACGTTATTCCACAGATGAAAAACTGTTTTTT
NA,TRBJ1-2,TRBV9,TRBD1,CASSAKGQGRNSGYTF,TGTGCCAGCAGCGCTAAGGGACAGGGGAGAAATAGTGGCTACACCTTC
NA,TRBJ2-1,TRBV24-1,NA,CATSDPPRDEQFF,TGTGCCACCAGTGACCCCCCTCGCGATGAGCAGTTCTTC
NA,TRBJ1-4,TRBV18,NA,CASSRGGEDEKLFF,TGTGCCAGCTCACGGGGAGGAGAGGATGAAAAACTGTTTTTT
NA,TRBJ2-3,TRBV15,NA,CATSIGLTAQYF,TGTGCCACCAGCATCGGGCTTACCGCGCAGTATTTT
NA,TRBJ2-7,TRBV7-9,NA,CASSLGQPRTYEQYF,TGTGCCAGCAGCTTAGGACAGCCCCGCACCTACGAGCAGTACTTC
NA,TRBJ1-6,TRBV30,NA,CAWSWGGSSYNSPLHF,TGTGCCTGGAGTTGGGGAGGTTCGTCCTATAATTCACCCCTCCACTTT
NA,TRBJ1-1,TRBV3-1/TRBV3-2,NA,CASSQDGRNTEAFF,TGTGCCAGCAGCCAAGATGGCAGGAACACTGAAGCTTTCTTT
NA,TRBJ1-4,TRBV18,NA,CASSPAPGEEVFF,TGTGCCAGCTCACCTGCCCCGGGCGAGGAGGTGTTTTTT
NA,TRBJ1-3,TRBV2,NA,CASSRGSGNTIYF,TGTGCCAGCAGTAGAGGGTCCGGAAACACCATATATTTT
once,TRBJ1-1,TRBV6-6,NA,CASSFTGEAFF,TGTGCCAGCAGTTTCACCGGCGAAGCTTTCTTT
NA,TRBJ2-2,TRBV19,TRBD2,CATKIAGDITGELFF,TGTGCCACCAAAATAGCGGGGGATATAACCGGGGAGCTGTTTTTT
NA,TRBJ1-1,TRBV10-1,NA,CASSLRQTNTEAFF,TGCGCCAGCAGCCTCAGACAGACGAACACTGAAGCTTTCTTT
NA,TRBJ2-3,TRBV4-3,NA,CASSQLESGSTDTQYF,TGCGCCAGCAGCCAATTAGAGTCCGGGAGCACAGATACGCAGTATTTT
NA,TRBJ2-5,TRBV19,NA,CASSAESDGTQYF,TGTGCCAGTAGTGCAGAGAGTGACGGGACCCAGTACTTC
NA,TRBJ1-4,TRBV19,TRBD1,CASSGRQGFTTNEKLFF,TGTGCCAGTAGTGGAAGACAGGGGTTCACAACTAATGAAAAACTGTTTTTT
NA,TRBJ2-7,TRBV6-6,TRBD1,CASSGDRAYEQYF,TGTGCCAGCAGTGGGGACAGGGCCTACGAGCAGTACTTC
NA,TRBJ2-3,TRBV7-2,NA,CASSPVAVRADTQYF,TGTGCCAGCAGCCCCGTTGCTGTACGGGCAGATACGCAGTATTTT
NA,TRBJ2-5,TRBV7-2,TRBD2,CASIPTSGGEIKTQYF,TGTGCCAGCATCCCGACTAGCGGGGGGGAGATCAAGACCCAGTACTTC
NA,TRBJ1-1,TRBV5-4,NA,CASSYDPKNTEAFF,TGTGCCAGCAGTTACGACCCGAAGAACACTGAAGCTTTCTTT
NA,TRBJ2-6,TRBV19,NA,CASSMAGANVLTF,TGTGCCAGTAGTATGGCCGGGGCCAACGTCCTGACTTTC
NA,TRBJ1-2,TRBV5-1,NA,CASSSGDISNYGYTF,TGCGCCAGCAGCTCTGGGGACATCTCTAACTATGGCTACACCTTC
NA,TRBJ2-5,TRBV5-1,NA,CASSSPGSAQETQYF,TGCGCCAGCAGCTCCCCGGGGTCGGCTCAAGAGACCCAGTACTTC
NA,TRBJ2-7,TRBV6-2/TRBV6-3,TRBD1,CASSRQGASYEQYF,TGTGCCAGCAGTCGACAGGGGGCCTCCTACGAGCAGTACTTC
NA,TRBJ1-1,TRBV7-9,NA,CASSSPTVMNTEAFF,TGTGCCAGCAGCTCCCCGACTGTTATGAACACTGAAGCTTTCTTT
NA,TRBJ2-1,TRBV7-9,NA,CASSGLGEQFF,TGTGCCAGCAGCGGCTTGGGTGAGCAGTTCTTC
NA,TRBJ1-1,TRBV6-5,NA,CASSQRSNTEAFF,TGTGCCAGCAGCCAACGGTCAAACACTGAAGCTTTCTTT
NA,TRBJ2-7,TRBV29-1,TRBD1,CSVGIYGQGVAHEQYF,TGCAGCGTTGGAATCTACGGGCAGGGGGTGGCCCACGAGCAGTACTTC
NA,TRBJ1-2,TRBV6-5,TRBD1,CAVSGTENGYTF,TGTGCCGTTTCCGGGACAGAAAATGGCTACACCTTC
NA,TRBJ1-2,TRBV5-4,NA,CASSLGGNYGYTF,TGTGCCAGCAGCTTGGGGGGGAACTATGGCTACACCTTC
NA,TRBJ2-7,TRBV21-1,NA,CASSKAGPYSYEQYF,TGTGCCAGCAGCAAAGCGGGTCCATACTCCTACGAGCAGTACTTC
NA,TRBJ2-3,TRBV9,TRBD2,CASSPGSGGADTQYF,TGTGCCAGCAGCCCAGGGAGCGGGGGGGCAGATACGCAGTATTTT
NA,TRBJ2-5,TRBV5-1,NA,CASSLDAWETQYF,TGCGCCAGCAGCTTGGATGCGTGGGAGACCCAGTACTTC
once,TRBJ1-1,TRBV5-8,NA,CASSLGDGSNTEAFF,TGTGCCAGCAGCTTGGGGGACGGTTCGAACACTGAAGCTTTCTTT
NA,TRBJ2-7,TRBV7-8,TRBD1,CASSPRQGAGREQYF,TGTGCCAGCAGCCCACGACAGGGGGCAGGGCGCGAGCAGTACTTC
NA,TRBJ2-7,TRBV30,TRBD1,CAWDPTGGSEQYF,TGTGCCTGGGATCCGACAGGGGGCTCCGAGCAGTACTTC
NA,TRBJ1-1,TRBV7-8,NA,CASSLVTYTEAFF,TGTGCCAGCAGCTTAGTGACCTACACTGAAGCTTTCTTT